This T cell receptor beta chain was captured in a study of human T cells and chemical hapten exposure. Study details: A roughly 2 cm by roughly 2 cm inner upper arm patch received 2% DPC for sensitization.

TCRdb re-called the RACE reads with MiXCR, one entry per CDR3 protein. The sample carries more than 300,000 distinct CDR3 sequences, approximately 5.1% recorded once. The CDR3 totals 14 residues. Trimming removed 3 bases at V and 1 base at J, with 7 bases between. Time point indicated: pre-sensitization, week 0. Treatment indicated: therapeutic diphenylcyclopropenone sensitization with weekly scalp DPC. Samples of blood were obtained prior to the application of each patch test. This clonotype was counted at least ten times. Source: whole blood, taken in connection with sensitization to the hapten diphenylcyclopropenone (DPC). The origin of this receptor is a woman between 45 and 60 years old with alopecia areata. Some clones in this sample may be carry-over from other donors' samples. The V and J genes are TRBV12-3 or TRBV12-4 and TRBJ1-3, with no clear D. This CDR3 is CASSFSGSGNTIYF. DNA of the CDR3: TGTGCCAGCAGTTTTTCGGGGTCTGGAAACACCATATATTTT.